This TCR beta chain was recorded in a study of PD-1 blockade in mismatch repair-deficient tumors. TCR sequencing covered a few patients who responded to pembrolizumab. This clone has more than one count but fewer than ten. TCRdb keeps only in-frame clones here, not all; method: immunoSEQ multiplex PCR. The sample has 39,000 or so clones, roughly 84% seen once. Deletions cut 1 base from V and 2 bases from J, with 16 bases between. Germline values: CDR1 SGHKS, CDR2 YYEKEE (reference sequence). This CDR3 spans 16 amino acids. The source of this sequence is an adult with mismatch repair-deficient cancer. The genes are TRBV5-5 and TRBJ2-7; D possibly corresponds to TRBD1 (5 bases). Source: PBMCs, taken approximately 9 months after starting pembrolizumab. The CDR3 spells CASSLWLGQGPYEQYF. In DNA form, the CDR3 reads TGTGCCAGCAGCTTGTGGCTCGGTCAGGGCCCCTACGAGCAGTACTTC.